One and the same sample provided the 21 T cell receptor beta chains below, sequenced in a study of T cell responses to AZD1222 COVID-19 vaccine. Here immunoSEQ multiplex PCR was the method, and the copy in TCRdb shows in-frame clones only, minus some. The sample lists about 130,000 clones, approximately 92% occurring once. Sequences were derived from peripheral blood, sampled 28 days after the second AZD1222 dose. The receptors shown here come from an adult who received the AZD1222 COVID-19 vaccine.

The CDR3 sequence is CASSVDSGYQETQYF. Here the CDR3 DNA reads TGTGCCAGCAGCGTAGATAGCGGGTACCAAGAGACCCAGTACTTC. The rearrangement joins TRBV9 to TRBJ2-5, with 7 bases that match TRBD2. The CDR3 extends over 15 amino acids. V was pared by 0 bases and J by 0 bases, with 2 bases of the junction left unmatched. CDR1 is SGDLS, CDR2 YYNGEE, per germline.

The chain couples TRBV7-2 to TRBJ1-4; D possibly corresponds to TRBD1 (6 bases). The germline V gene has CDR1 SGHTA and CDR2 FQGNSA. The CDR3 length is 14 residues. Trimming took off 3 bases at V and 4 bases at J, with 9 bases between the two ends. CDR3 in amino acids: CASSFGQFNEKLFF. The CDR3 region has the DNA TGTGCCAGCAGCTTCGGACAGTTTAATGAAAAACTGTTTTTT.

The J gene is TRBJ1-6, the V gene TRBV6-2 or TRBV6-3; 10 bases line up with TRBD1. J was trimmed by 9 bases and V by 2 bases; bases with no gene match: 4. CDR1 is MNHEY, CDR2 SVGEGT, per germline. This CDR3 region has 15 residues. CDR3 bases: TGTGCCAGCAGTTACACGGGACAGGGGAGTTCACCCCTCCACTTT. It encodes CASSYTGQGSSPLHF.

The gene calls are TRBV7-3 and TRBJ2-2; 7 nucleotides agree with TRBD2. The germline V gene encodes CDR1 SGHTA and CDR2 FQGTGA. This CDR3 is 13 amino acids long. With 5 bases clipped from V and 7 bases from J, the junction kept 4 bases outside the gene matches. The CDR3 DNA reads as TGTGCCAGCAGCCCGGGGGGAATCGGGGAGCTGTTTTTT. This codes for CASSPGGIGELFF.

This clone has a single count. The chain joins TRBV7-2 to TRBJ2-1; 12 bases agree with TRBD2. The V segment lost 0 bases and the J segment 6 bases; nucleotides outside the gene matches: 3. The CDR3 runs 16 residues. Germline V lookup: CDR1 SGHTA, CDR2 FQGNSA. The CDR3 bases are TGTGCCAGCAGCTTAGCCCTAGCGGGGGGGCGCAATGAGCAGTTCTTC. This sequence encodes CASSLALAGGRNEQFF.

The J gene is TRBJ1-1, the V gene TRBV6-5, with TRBD1 matching over 7 bases. The V gene's germline CDR1 is MNHEY and CDR2 SVGAGI. Unmatched junction bases numbered 6, after V lost 5 bases and J lost 6 bases. The CDR3 is made up of 13 amino acids. In DNA, the CDR3 is TGTGCCAGCAGTCGTCAGACAGGGCCTGAAGCTTTCTTT. It codes for CASSRQTGPEAFF.

The chain's CDR3 is CSVPVTSGGNTEQYF. Written as DNA, the CDR3 is TGCAGCGTTCCAGTCACTAGCGGGGGGAATACGGAGCAGTACTTC. V is TRBV29-1 and J is TRBJ2-7; 12 bases align to TRBD2. Trimming at V came to 5 bases and at J to 7 bases, leaving 12 bases not matched to a gene. Germline V gene sequence: CDR1 SQVTM, CDR2 ANQGSEA. The CDR3 covers 15 residues.

DNA of the CDR3: TGTGCCAGCAGCTTAGGGTCAGGGGGCAATCAGCCCCAGCATTTT. It translates to CASSLGSGGNQPQHF. The V gene is TRBV7-6, the J gene TRBJ1-5; TRBD1 might be the D (6 bases). CDR1 is SGHVS and CDR2 is FNYEAQ in the germline V gene. The CDR3 extends over 15 amino acids. V was shortened by 1 base and J by 2 bases, with 9 bases between the two germline ends.

A single count supports this clone. J is TRBJ2-2 and V is TRBV28; tentative D call: TRBD1 (5 bases). Germline assignment: CDR1 MDHEN and CDR2 SYDVKM. Trimming cost V 2 bases and J 7 bases, with 11 bases left between them. This CDR3 contains 14 residues. CDR3 loop: CASSLTRDSGELFF. CDR3 nucleotide sequence: TGTGCCAGCAGTTTAACCAGGGATAGCGGGGAGCTGTTTTTT.

The CDR3 DNA reads as TGTGCCAGCAACACGGGACAGACCCGCACAGATACGCAGTATTTT. As protein: CASNTGQTRTDTQYF. The genes are TRBV6-5 and TRBJ2-3; 7 bases are shared with TRBD1. There are 15 residues in the CDR3. V shed 7 bases, J shed 1 base, and the junction held 8 bases outside the gene matches. Germline CDR1 reads MNHEY; CDR2 reads SVGAGI.

CDR3 sequence reads: CASSLGQGDHEQFF. DNA for the CDR3: TGTGCCAGCAGCTTAGGCCAGGGTGACCATGAGCAGTTCTTC. The chain recombines TRBV7-9 with TRBJ2-1, with D perhaps matching TRBD1 (5 bases). The CDR3 has 14 residues. V lost 1 base, J lost 8 bases, and 12 bases lay in between. Germline V lookup: CDR1 SEHNR, CDR2 FQNEAQ (reference sequence).

This clone occurred once. The J gene is TRBJ1-5, the V gene TRBV7-9, with D possibly matching TRBD1 (5 bases). CDR3 length equals 13 residues. The V end was cut by 5 bases, the J end by 4 bases, with 9 bases between. Germline lookup yields CDR1 SEHNR and CDR2 FQNEAQ (reference sequence). The CDR3 reads CASSRDGNQPQHF. Here the CDR3 DNA reads TGTGCCAGCAGCCGGGACGGTAATCAGCCCCAGCATTTT.

The chain couples TRBV6-5 to TRBJ1-4; 8 nucleotides agree with TRBD1. Trimming removed 5 bases from V and 6 bases from J; junction bases left unmatched: 8. Germline V gives CDR1 MNHEY, CDR2 SVGAGI. The CDR3 length is 15 residues. CDR3 protein: CASSQGAGFDEKLFF. The CDR3 coding sequence is TGTGCCAGCAGTCAGGGGGCGGGATTCGATGAAAAACTGTTTTTT.

The rearrangement joins TRBV6-2 or TRBV6-3 to TRBJ1-1, with 12 positions matching TRBD1. Germline values: CDR1 MNHEY, CDR2 SVGEGT. V was clipped by 2 bases and J by 1 base; unmatched bases: 8. CDR3 length: 18 residues. The CDR3 region is CASSYIKGQGAWNTEAFF. As DNA, the CDR3 is TGTGCCAGCAGTTACATCAAGGGACAGGGGGCGTGGAACACTGAAGCTTTCTTT.

The CDR3 DNA sequence: TGTGCCAGCAGTCGGACAGCGGAATCCTACGAGCAGTACTTC. It yields the protein CASSRTAESYEQYF. The chain joins TRBV28 to TRBJ2-7, with D tentatively TRBD1 (6 bases). The V gene lost 5 bases and the J gene lost 1 base, with 12 bases spanning the gap. CDR1 is MDHEN and CDR2 is SYDVKM in the germline V gene. This CDR3 has 14 amino acids. The full variable domain, its missing parts supplied by reference TRBV28 and TRBJ2-7, is DVKVTQSSRYLVKRTGEKVFLECVQDMDHENMFWYRQDPGLGLRLIYFSYDVKMKEKGDIPEGYSVSREKKERFSLILESASTNQTSMYLCASSRTAESYEQYFGPGTRLTVT.

V gene TRBV15 combines with J gene TRBJ2-6, with a possible D match to TRBD2 (6 bases). Germline V gene sequence: CDR1 LNHNV, CDR2 YYDKDF (reference sequence). CDR3 length equals 21 residues. V was pared by 0 bases and J by 0 bases, with 21 bases between. CDR3 nucleotide sequence: TGTGCCACCAGCAGAGATGGCCGACGGGACTCGTTCTTCTCTGGGGCCAACGTCCTGACTTTC. As protein: CATSRDGRRDSFFSGANVLTF.

V usage is TRBV30 and J usage is TRBJ1-5; possibly TRBD1 for D (5 bases). Germline-derived CDR1 and CDR2 are GTSNPN and SVGIG (reference sequence). The CDR3 length is 14 residues. Trimming pared 1 base from V and 4 bases from J, leaving 11 bases between. CDR3 in amino acids: CAWSGLGGNQPQHF. DNA for the CDR3: TGTGCCTGGAGTGGGTTGGGGGGGAATCAGCCCCAGCATTTT.

The gene calls are TRBV28 and TRBJ1-2; D unclear. The CDR3 covers 14 residues. Per the germline V gene, CDR1 is MDHEN and CDR2 is SYDVKM. The V end was cut by 2 bases, the J end by 2 bases, with 9 bases between. The CDR3 nucleotides read TGTGCCAGCAGTTTAGGACGGTACAACTATGGCTACACCTTC. Encoded protein: CASSLGRYNYGYTF.

The V call is TRBV2, the J call TRBJ2-1; TRBD2 aligns across 7 bases. The CDR3 consists of 11 residues. Losses at the gene ends were 4 bases for V and 9 bases for J; bases not matched to a gene: 0. Germline values: CDR1 SNHLY, CDR2 FYNNEI. CDR3 region: CASSGEGEQFF. CDR3 coding DNA: TGTGCCAGCAGTGGGGAGGGTGAGCAGTTCTTC.

The J gene is TRBJ2-5, the V gene TRBV5-1; TRBD1 is a possible D gene (5 bases). The CDR3 sequence is 15 residues long. Trimming cost V 5 bases and J 4 bases, with 18 bases left between them. CDR1 and CDR2 (germline): SGHRS, YFSETQ. For the CDR3, the DNA is TGCGCCAGCAGATCAACAGGAGCTCGAGGAGAGACCCAGTACTTC. Protein sequence: CASRSTGARGETQYF.

This clone has only one observation. V and J are TRBV4-3 and TRBJ1-5; the D is unclear. Trimming pared 0 bases from V and 4 bases from J, leaving 16 bases between. The CDR3 is 17 amino acids. The germline V gene encodes CDR1 LGHNA and CDR2 YSLEER. CDR3 in amino acids: CASSQDLGEGGNQPQHF. CDR3 bases: TGCGCCAGCAGCCAAGATCTCGGGGAGGGAGGGAATCAGCCCCAGCATTTT.